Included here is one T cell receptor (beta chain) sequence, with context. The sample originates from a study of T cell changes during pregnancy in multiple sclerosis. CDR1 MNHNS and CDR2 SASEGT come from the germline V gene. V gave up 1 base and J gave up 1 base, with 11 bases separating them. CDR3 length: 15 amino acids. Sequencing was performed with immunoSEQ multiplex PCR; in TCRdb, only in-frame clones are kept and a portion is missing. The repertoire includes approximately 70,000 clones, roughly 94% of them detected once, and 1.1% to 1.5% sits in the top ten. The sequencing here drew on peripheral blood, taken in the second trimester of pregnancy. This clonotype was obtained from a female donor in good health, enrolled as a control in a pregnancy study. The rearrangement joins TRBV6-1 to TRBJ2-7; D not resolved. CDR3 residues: CASSEGPSASYEQYF. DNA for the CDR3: TGTGCCAGCAGTGAAGGTCCCAGTGCTTCCTACGAGCAGTACTTC.